This section outlines one T cell receptor (beta chain) sequence together with its context. This sample stems from a study of OX40 agonist ivuxolimab in advanced cancers. Sequenced by immunoSEQ multiplex PCR; TCRdb stores in-frame clones only, minus some. Altogether tens of thousands of clones are present, 82% being singletons, with the ten largest covering over 1.1%. Germline V gene lookup returns CDR1 LGHNA and CDR2 YNFKEQ. The V end was cut by 1 base, the J end by 6 bases, with 9 bases between. The CDR3 runs 13 residues. The receptor comes from an adult with an advanced solid tumor such as melanoma, head and neck, liver or kidney cancer. This chain links TRBV4-2 with TRBJ1-2; D possibly corresponds to TRBD1 (5 bases). The starting material was CD4+ or CD8+ T cells sorted from blood, obtained in a trial of the OX40 agonist ivuxolimab. This CDR3 is CASSQVGGDGYTF. The CDR3 DNA follows: TGTGCCAGCAGCCAAGTCGGGGGGGATGGCTACACCTTC.